These 27 T cell receptor beta chains originate from one sample sequenced in a study of T cell changes during pregnancy in multiple sclerosis. Sequencing used immunoSEQ multiplex PCR; TCRdb keeps in-frame clones, though not all of them. Of tens of thousands of clones listed, approximately 90% were seen once; the top ten hold 0.45% to 0.5%. The material sequenced was CD4+ T cells from peripheral blood mononuclear cells, taken after pregnancy. The receptors were gathered from a female donor with multiple sclerosis, enrolled in a pregnancy study.

A single count supports this clone. CDR3 amino acids: CASSQSPEAFF. In nucleotides, the CDR3 is TGTGCCAGCAGTCAGTCCCCTGAAGCTTTCTTT. The rearrangement joins TRBV28 to TRBJ1-1; D gene ambiguous. Germline lookup yields CDR1 MDHEN and CDR2 SYDVKM. The ends were cut back, 5 bases at V and 6 bases at J, with 7 bases in the middle. CDR3 size: 11 residues.

This clone was seen just once. The chain uses TRBV5-4 and TRBJ1-6; no reliable D call. In germline, CDR1 is SGHNT, CDR2 YYREEE (reference sequence). The length of the CDR3 is 14 residues. V was clipped by 0 bases and J by 7 bases, with 8 bases between them. The CDR3 is CASSLERGNSPLHF. CDR3 bases: TGTGCCAGCAGCTTGGAGCGGGGAAATTCACCCCTCCACTTT.

The chain has TRBV7-8 and TRBJ2-2, with 11 bases aligning to TRBD2. The V gene end was trimmed by 4 bases and the J gene end by 1 base; junction bases not matched to a gene: 2. Germline lookup yields CDR1 SGHVS and CDR2 FQNEAQ. The CDR3 runs to 16 residues. DNA for the CDR3: TGTGCCAGCAGCTCCCTAGCGGGGGGGAACACCGGGGAGCTGTTTTTT. This gives the protein CASSSLAGGNTGELFF.

This chain joins TRBV30 and TRBJ2-3; weak D call: TRBD2 (5 bases). CDR1 GTSNPN and CDR2 SVGIG come from the germline V gene (reference sequence). The CDR3 loop spans 17 amino acids. V was cut by 0 bases and J by 5 bases, with 21 bases left in between. CDR3 sequence: CAWSVQGWNPRGDTQYF. CDR3 nucleotides: TGTGCCTGGAGTGTACAAGGGTGGAACCCCCGGGGAGATACGCAGTATTTT.

This chain connects TRBV6-7 to TRBJ2-4; TRBD1 matches at 7 bases. TRBV6-7 is placed among ORFs of uncertain function. Unmatched junction bases numbered 8, after V lost 0 bases and J lost 0 bases. The CDR3 contains 18 residues. CDR3 sequence: CASSYSGTEFLAKNIQYF. The CDR3 bases are TGTGCCAGCAGTTACTCGGGGACAGAATTTCTAGCCAAAAACATTCAGTACTTC.

This chain connects TRBV4-3 to TRBJ1-2; D ambiguous. There are 13 residues in the CDR3. CDR1 is LGHNA, CDR2 YSLEER, per germline. The V end was cut by 1 base, the J end by 4 bases, with 7 bases between. The CDR3 loop is CASSQVPGYGYTF. CDR3 coding DNA: TGCGCCAGCAGCCAAGTCCCGGGCTATGGCTACACCTTC.

V gene TRBV6-5 combines with J gene TRBJ1-3; D possibly corresponds to TRBD1 (6 bases). Germline V lookup: CDR1 MNHEY, CDR2 SVGAGI. The germline V and J ends were trimmed by 7 bases and 2 bases, with 12 bases remaining between them. The CDR3 has 14 residues. CDR3 protein: CASKADSPGNTIYF. CDR3 nucleotide sequence: TGTGCCAGCAAAGCGGACAGTCCTGGAAACACCATATATTTT.

The rearrangement joins TRBV19 to TRBJ2-2, with 7 bases lining up with TRBD2. There are 14 residues in the CDR3. The ends lost 1 base at V and 4 bases at J; junction bases unmatched: 0. Germline values: CDR1 LNHDA, CDR2 SQIVND (reference sequence). The CDR3 protein is CASSIGGGTGELFF. As DNA, the CDR3 is TGTGCCAGTAGTATAGGGGGGGGCACCGGGGAGCTGTTTTTT.

CDR3 bases: TGTGCCATCAACCGGGGAGGCGGGGGGTCGAATGAGCAGTTCTTC. Translation: CAINRGGGGSNEQFF. The chain joins TRBV10-3 to TRBJ2-1, with 8 nucleotides matching TRBD2. Germline CDR1 is ENHRY and CDR2 is SYGVKD. J was trimmed by 7 bases and V by 7 bases; bases with no gene match: 12. The CDR3 spans 15 residues.

The chain uses TRBV11-2 and TRBJ1-6; TRBD1 aligns across 8 bases. Germline CDR1 and CDR2: SGHAT and FQNNGV. J lost 7 bases, V lost 6 bases, and 11 bases had no gene match. CDR3 length: 16 amino acids. CDR3 sequence reads: CASRYGTGNMNSPLHF. The CDR3 nucleotides are TGTGCCAGCAGATACGGGACAGGCAATATGAATTCACCCCTCCACTTT.

The rearrangement uses TRBV27 and TRBJ2-1, with 12 bases aligning to TRBD2. This CDR3 contains 20 residues. Germline V gives CDR1 MNHEY, CDR2 SMNVEV (reference sequence). J was trimmed by 3 bases and V by 2 bases; bases with no gene match: 14. CDR3 amino acids: CASSLGSSGRAPSYYNEQFF. The CDR3 nucleotides read TGTGCCAGCAGTTTAGGATCTAGCGGGAGGGCCCCATCCTACTACAATGAGCAGTTCTTC.

The rearrangement joins TRBV11-3 to TRBJ2-2; D is undetermined. Trimming stripped 1 base from V and 7 bases from J, with 7 bases between. The CDR3 length is 13 residues. In germline, CDR1 is SGHNT, CDR2 YENEEA. As DNA, the CDR3 is TGTGCCAGCAGCTTAGTTCTTAGCGGGGAGCTGTTTTTT. Translation gives CASSLVLSGELFF. The full variable domain, its missing parts supplied by reference TRBV11-3 and TRBJ2-2, is EAGVVQSPRYKIIEKKQPVAFWCNPISGHNTLYWYLQNLGQGPELLIRYENEEAVDDSQLPKDRFSAERLKGVDSTLKIQPAELGDSAVYLCASSLVLSGELFFGEGSRLTVL.

This sequence joins TRBV19 and TRBJ1-5; perhaps TRBD1 as D (5 bases). V lost 5 bases, J lost 4 bases, and 15 bases lay in between. The germline V gene has CDR1 LNHDA and CDR2 SQIVND (reference sequence). The CDR3 extends over 15 amino acids. This CDR3 is CASSLISGPNQPQHF. The CDR3, as DNA: TGTGCCAGTAGTCTTATCTCAGGGCCTAATCAGCCCCAGCATTTT.

V gene TRBV19 combines with J gene TRBJ2-5; D possibly corresponds to TRBD2 (5 bases). Looked up from germline, CDR1 is LNHDA and CDR2 is SQIVND (reference sequence). This CDR3 has 13 amino acids. Trimming removed 8 bases from V and 2 bases from J, with 12 bases in between. In DNA, the CDR3 is TGTGCCAGTGCGGGTCCCCGACAAGAGACCCAGTACTTC. Its protein product is CASAGPRQETQYF.

The rearrangement uses TRBV2 and TRBJ2-6, with TRBD1 identical over 8 bases. The length of the CDR3 is 16 residues. Germline V gene sequence: CDR1 SNHLY, CDR2 FYNNEI. V dropped 6 bases and J dropped 6; count of bases not matched to a gene: 10. The CDR3: CASRAAEQGEANVLTF. CDR3 nucleotide sequence: TGTGCCAGCAGGGCCGCCGAACAGGGGGAGGCCAACGTCCTGACTTTC.

The V and J genes are TRBV4-3 and TRBJ2-5; D perhaps matches TRBD2 (6 bases). CDR1 LGHNA and CDR2 YSLEER come from the germline V gene. The CDR3 extends over 14 amino acids. V was cut by 4 bases and J by 11 bases, with 20 bases left in between. The CDR3 loop reads CASSLNSGLGEQYF. DNA of the CDR3: TGCGCCAGCAGCCTTAATTCGGGACTGGGTGAGCAGTACTTC.

The J gene is TRBJ2-7, the V gene TRBV18; D uncertain. Germline CDR1 reads KGHSH; CDR2 reads LQKENI. V was pared by 1 base and J by 2 bases, with 9 bases between. The CDR3 sequence is 14 residues long. This chain's CDR3 is CASSPLGLAYEQYF. The CDR3 DNA is TGTGCCAGCTCACCACTGGGCCTCGCCTACGAGCAGTACTTC.

The V and J genes are TRBV11-2 and TRBJ1-1; D is unclear. The V end was cut by 3 bases, the J end by 4 bases, with 12 bases between. The CDR3 totals 14 residues. In germline, CDR1 is SGHAT, CDR2 FQNNGV. In DNA, the CDR3 is TGTGCCAGCAGCTTGAAACTGACTACCACTGAAGCTTTCTTT. Protein sequence: CASSLKLTTTEAFF.

This chain joins TRBV10-3 and TRBJ2-5; the D is unclear. With 2 bases removed from V and 2 bases from J, the gap between germline ends came to 12 bases. Germline CDR1 and CDR2: ENHRY and SYGVKD. The CDR3 sequence is 15 residues long. This CDR3 is CAISELRGQQETQYF. The CDR3, as DNA: TGTGCCATCAGTGAGCTACGCGGCCAACAAGAGACCCAGTACTTC.

This sequence joins TRBV9 and TRBJ1-2, with D possibly TRBD1 on 6 matching bases. Germline lookup yields CDR1 SGDLS and CDR2 YYNGEE. The CDR3 has 13 residues. Trimming pared 0 bases from V and 8 bases from J, leaving 11 bases between. The chain's CDR3 is CASSVDPQGGYTF. The CDR3 region has the DNA TGTGCCAGCAGCGTAGACCCACAGGGCGGCTACACCTTC. Filled out from reference TRBV9 and TRBJ1-2, the complete variable domain reads DSGVTQTPKHLITATGQRVTLRCSPRSGDLSVYWYQQSLDQGLQFLIQYYNGEERAKGNILERFSAQQFPDLHSELNLSSLELGDSALYFCASSVDPQGGYTFGSGTRLTVV.

The V and J genes are TRBV7-2 and TRBJ2-3; 7 nucleotides match TRBD1. This CDR3 spans 14 amino acids. The V segment lost 1 base and the J segment 5 bases; nucleotides outside the gene matches: 3. In germline, CDR1 is SGHTA, CDR2 FQGNSA. The CDR3 loop is CASSLGGGLDTQYF. The CDR3 nucleotides are TGTGCCAGCAGCTTAGGAGGGGGCTTAGATACGCAGTATTTT. Full variable domain (missing parts from reference TRBV7-2 and TRBJ2-3): GAGVSQSPSNKVTEKGKDVELRCDPISGHTALYWYRQSLGQGLEFLIYFQGNSAPDKSGLPSDRFSAERTGGSVSTLTIQRTQQEDSAVYLCASSLGGGLDTQYFGPGTRLTVL.

The gene calls are TRBV5-1 and TRBJ2-5; D remains ambiguous. The CDR3 length is 11 residues. Trimming removed 9 bases at V and 4 bases at J, with 10 bases between. Germline V gene lookup returns CDR1 SGHRS and CDR2 YFSETQ. This CDR3 reads CATSGGETQYF. CDR3 nucleotides: TGCGCCACCTCAGGTGGAGAGACCCAGTACTTC.

The chain has TRBV10-3 and TRBJ2-3; the match to TRBD2 covers 10 bases. Germline V lookup: CDR1 ENHRY, CDR2 SYGVKD. Losses at the gene ends were 8 bases for V and 4 bases for J; bases not matched to a gene: 6. The CDR3 covers 14 residues. The CDR3 DNA sequence: TGTGCCATCTTGAGCGGGGGGGCCGCAGATACGCAGTATTTT. It codes for CAILSGGAADTQYF.

The gene calls are TRBV18 and TRBJ2-7; 12 nucleotides align to TRBD1. V was pared by 2 bases and J by 5 bases, with 7 bases of the junction left unmatched. The germline V gene has CDR1 KGHSH and CDR2 LQKENI. The CDR3 contains 16 residues. The CDR3: CASSPTGTGGGNEQYF. Here the CDR3 DNA reads TGTGCCAGCTCACCAACCGGGACAGGGGGCGGGAACGAGCAGTACTTC.

The chain is built from TRBV5-1 and TRBJ2-7; 8 positions agree with TRBD2. The V gene's germline CDR1 is SGHRS and CDR2 YFSETQ. The CDR3 is 14 residues long. V lost 1 base to trimming and J lost 6 bases; unmatched junction nucleotides: 6. This CDR3 reads CASSLTGTRSEQYF. CDR3 in DNA: TGCGCCAGCAGCTTGACCGGGACTAGAAGCGAGCAGTACTTC.

The CDR3 DNA follows: TGTGCCAGCAAAATGGGACAGGACTATGGCTACACCTTC. Translating it yields CASKMGQDYGYTF. The rearrangement joins TRBV6-6 to TRBJ1-2, with 8 nucleotides matching TRBD1. The CDR3 sequence is 13 residues long. From germline, CDR1 is MNHNY and CDR2 SVGAGI (reference sequence). J lost 3 bases, V lost 7 bases, and 4 bases had no gene match.

This clone was counted only a few times. V gene TRBV28 combines with J gene TRBJ2-5; 12 bases agree with TRBD1. The V gene's germline CDR1 is MDHEN and CDR2 SYDVKM. J gave up 5 bases and V 2 bases, and 3 bases lay outside the gene matches. The CDR3 contains 15 residues. The CDR3 loop reads CASSLGTGGVETQYF. The CDR3 nucleotides are TGTGCCAGCAGTTTAGGGACAGGGGGCGTGGAGACCCAGTACTTC.